This TCR beta chain was captured by sequencing in a study of PD-1 blockade in mismatch repair-deficient tumors. Study summary: Patients had more than ten mismatch repair-deficient cancer types, all previously treated and progressing.

This table comes from immunoSEQ multiplex PCR, and its TCRdb copy is limited to in-frame clones, with some not included. The sample records about 63,000 clones, about 91% being singletons. The germline V gene has CDR1 SQVTM and CDR2 ANQGSEA. V lost 3 bases and J lost 2, with 12 bases in between. The CDR3 has 14 residues. This TCR was sampled from an adult with mismatch repair-deficient cancer. The sample here was peripheral blood, taken 52 weeks after starting pembrolizumab. V usage is TRBV29-1 and J usage is TRBJ2-3; D is ambiguous. DNA of the CDR3: TGCAGCGTTGAGGGCTTGTCCCTCACAGATACGCAGTATTTT. It specifies CSVEGLSLTDTQYF.